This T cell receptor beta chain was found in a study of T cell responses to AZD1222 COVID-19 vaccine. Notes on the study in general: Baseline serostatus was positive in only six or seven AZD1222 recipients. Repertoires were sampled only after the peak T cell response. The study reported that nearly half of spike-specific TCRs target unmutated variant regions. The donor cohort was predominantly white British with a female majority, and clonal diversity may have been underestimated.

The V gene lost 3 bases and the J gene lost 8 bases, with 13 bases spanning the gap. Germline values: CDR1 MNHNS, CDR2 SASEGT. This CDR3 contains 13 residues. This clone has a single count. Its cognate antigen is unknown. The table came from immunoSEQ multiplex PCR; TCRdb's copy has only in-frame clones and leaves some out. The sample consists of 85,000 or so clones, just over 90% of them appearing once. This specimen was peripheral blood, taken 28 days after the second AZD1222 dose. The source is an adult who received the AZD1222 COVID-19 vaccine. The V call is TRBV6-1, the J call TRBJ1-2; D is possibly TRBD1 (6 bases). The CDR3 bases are TGTGCCAGCAGTGACCACAGGGACGGAGGCTACACCTTC. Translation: CASSDHRDGGYTF.